This T cell receptor beta chain was recorded in a study of lymphopenia after photon versus proton radiotherapy. General observations from the study: Better survival with proton therapy was suggested as possible, not demonstrated. After the lymphocyte nadir, photon-treated repertoires showed oligoclonal expansion, especially of CD8+ Temra cells.

Regarding this clone: Its antigen is unknown.

CDR3 length equals 15 residues. Germline CDR1 reads SGHTA; CDR2 reads FQGNSA. V shed 4 bases and J shed 1 base, with 11 bases lying between them. Assay used: immunoSEQ multiplex PCR; TCRdb lists only in-frame clones, some missing. The sample records under 20,000 clones, 75% to 95% being singletons. The source was peripheral blood, collected from a patient treated with photon-based radiotherapy. The source is a man aged 55-75 years with pancreatic cancer. The chain recombines TRBV7-2 with TRBJ1-5; TRBD1 is a possible D gene (5 bases). This CDR3 reads CASSWNWDSNQPQHF. The CDR3 DNA is TGTGCCAGCAGCTGGAACTGGGACAGCAATCAGCCCCAGCATTTT.